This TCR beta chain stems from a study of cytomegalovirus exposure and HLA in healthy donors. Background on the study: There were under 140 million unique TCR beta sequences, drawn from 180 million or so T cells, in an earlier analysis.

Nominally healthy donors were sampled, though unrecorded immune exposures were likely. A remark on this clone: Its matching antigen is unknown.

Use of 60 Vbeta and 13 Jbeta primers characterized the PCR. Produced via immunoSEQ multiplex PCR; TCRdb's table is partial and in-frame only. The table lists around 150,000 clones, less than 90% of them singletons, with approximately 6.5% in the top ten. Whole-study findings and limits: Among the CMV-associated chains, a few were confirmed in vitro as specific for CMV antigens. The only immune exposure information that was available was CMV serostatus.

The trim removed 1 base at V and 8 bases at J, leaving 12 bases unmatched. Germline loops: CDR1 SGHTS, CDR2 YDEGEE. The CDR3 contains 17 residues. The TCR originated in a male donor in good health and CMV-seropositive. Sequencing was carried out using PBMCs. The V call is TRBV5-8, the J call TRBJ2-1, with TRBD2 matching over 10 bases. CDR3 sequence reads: CASSLWLAGAGTDEQFF. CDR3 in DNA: TGTGCCAGCAGCTTGTGGCTAGCGGGAGCGGGTACGGATGAGCAGTTCTTC.